This T cell receptor (beta chain) was obtained from a study of human T cells and chemical hapten exposure. Across the whole study: Diphenylcyclopropenone was applied weekly to patients' scalps across the roughly 24-week study.

Whole-study results and caveats: Following DPC sensitization, TCRs present above 1 in 1000 frequency showed no change.

Original data processing: With a range of roughly 23,224 to 690,600, the median per sample was 95,638 TCRs. TCRdb ran MiXCR on the RACE reads and lists one entry per CDR3 protein. It is TCRdb's table, rather than the study itself, that gives the V and J calls and clone size. The table shows about 190,000 distinct CDR3 sequences, with roughly a quarter occurring only once. Germline V gene data show CDR1 as LGHNA and CDR2 as YSLEER. Unmatched junction bases numbered 6, after V lost 0 bases and J lost 4 bases. The CDR3 consists of 17 residues. Time point indicated: patch test 3, about 24 weeks after DPC sensitization. Documented treatment: therapeutic diphenylcyclopropenone sensitization with weekly scalp DPC. About this clonotype: The antigen is not known.

The chain recombines TRBV4-3 with TRBJ2-3; the match to TRBD2 covers 11 bases. The TCR was taken from a woman in her 40s with alopecia areata. Some clones in this sample may be carry-over from other donors' samples. The material was whole blood, obtained in connection with sensitization to the hapten diphenylcyclopropenone (DPC). The CDR3 DNA reads as TGCGCCAGCAGCCAAGATCTAATAGCGGGAGGGCCAGATACGCAGTATTTT. Translated, it gives CASSQDLIAGGPDTQYF.